This T cell receptor beta chain originates from a study of metastatic and nonmetastatic thyroid tumors. Trimming stripped 6 bases from V and 7 bases from J, with 29 bases between. The CDR3 has 17 residues. Germline CDR1 SGHRS, CDR2 YFSETQ. MiXCR was used by TCRdb to re-call the PCR reads. The table records 35,000 to 40,000 clones, 26% of them present only once. Whole-study findings and limits: Relative to benign nodules, malignant thyroid tumors were reportedly characterized by significantly elevated TCR beta diversity in blood and tumor.

Comments on this clone: The antigen is unknown.

None of the patients had undergone any treatment ahead of thyroid surgery. V usage is TRBV5-1 and J usage is TRBJ2-7; maybe TRBD2 (6 bases). Input material: blood. The sequence came from a female donor with papillary thyroid cancer or a benign thyroid nodule (not recorded which). Some clones in this sample may be carry-over from other donors' samples. DNA of the CDR3: TGCGCCAGCACCCCCTCTGGAGGGAGGTTACCCTCGGGAGAGCAGTACTTC. Protein sequence: CASTPSGGRLPSGEQYF. The variable domain in full, with the rest retrieved from reference TRBV5-1 and TRBJ2-7, is KAGVTQTPRYLIKTRGQQVTLSCSPISGHRSVSWYQQTPGQGLQFLFEYFSETQRNKGNFPGRFSGRQFSNSRSEMNVSTLELGDSALYLCASTPSGGRLPSGEQYFGPGTRLTVT.